The rows below give T cell receptor beta chains drawn from one sample of a study of OX40 agonist ivuxolimab in advanced cancers. Clones were read by immunoSEQ multiplex PCR, and TCRdb kept only the in-frame ones, dropping some. The sample records about 20,000 clones, around 78% being singletons. The source was CD4+ or CD8+ T cells sorted from blood, collected in a trial of the OX40 agonist ivuxolimab. The receptors derive from an adult with an advanced solid tumor such as melanoma, head and neck, liver or kidney cancer. Both conserved end residues are part of each CDR3. Fields, in order: CDR3 length, D gene, clone size, J gene, V gene, CDR3 protein, CDR3 DNA. A D gene is named only where the DNA matches it firmly. Clone size, where shown, is once, few, many, or a class for clones that have expanded.

length: 16
D: TRBD1
size: .
J: TRBJ1-5
V: TRBV2
CDR3: CASSASRDRYNQPQHF
DNA: TGTGCCAGCAGTGCCTCGAGGGACAGGTACAATCAGCCCCAGCATTTT

length: 13
D: .
size: .
J: TRBJ1-1
V: TRBV5-4
CDR3: CASSEGQNTEAFF
DNA: TGTGCCAGCAGCGAGGGCCAGAACACTGAAGCTTTCTTT

length: 15
D: .
size: .
J: TRBJ1-2
V: TRBV5-6
CDR3: CASSLGYRDATVGSF
DNA: TGTGCCAGCAGCCTCGGCTACCGGGATGCCACGGTGGGGAGCTTC

length: 16
D: .
size: few
J: TRBJ1-3
V: TRBV4-3
CDR3: CASSQDPGTAGNTIYF
DNA: TGCGCCAGCAGCCAAGATCCCGGGACCGCTGGAAACACCATATATTTT

length: 15
D: TRBD1
size: .
J: TRBJ2-7
V: TRBV19
CDR3: CASTPGQGHSYEQYF
DNA: TGTGCCAGTACCCCGGGACAGGGGCACTCCTACGAGCAGTACTTC

length: 11
D: .
size: once
J: TRBJ2-7
V: TRBV7-9
CDR3: CASSGSYEQYF
DNA: TGTGCCAGCAGCGGTTCCTACGAGCAGTACTTC

length: 17
D: .
size: .
J: TRBJ2-7
V: TRBV27
CDR3: CASSSRGAGGPVEPKYF
DNA: TGTGCCAGCAGTTCCCGTGGAGCGGGCGGCCCGGTTGAACCAAAGTACTTC

length: 18
D: TRBD1
size: .
J: TRBJ2-7
V: TRBV28
CDR3: CASSLVGQSRDTSYEQYF
DNA: TGTGCCAGCAGTTTAGTGGGACAGTCAAGGGATACTAGTTACGAGCAGTACTTC

length: 17
D: .
size: .
J: TRBJ2-4
V: TRBV15
CDR3: CATSGQASRLAKNIQYF
DNA: TGTGCCACCAGCGGGCAGGCCTCACGTCTAGCCAAAAACATTCAGTACTTC

length: 15
D: TRBD1
size: .
J: TRBJ1-4
V: TRBV28
CDR3: CASSRDRVSGEKLFF
DNA: TGTGCCAGCAGTCGGGACAGGGTTAGCGGTGAAAAACTGTTTTTT

length: 14
D: .
size: .
J: TRBJ1-5
V: TRBV27
CDR3: CASSLAYSNQPQHF
DNA: TGTGCCAGCAGTTTAGCCTATAGCAATCAGCCCCAGCATTTT

length: 13
D: .
size: .
J: TRBJ1-5
V: TRBV6-6
CDR3: CASWGLWNQPQHF
DNA: TGTGCCAGCTGGGGGCTTTGGAATCAGCCCCAGCATTTT

length: 15
D: .
size: .
J: TRBJ2-7
V: TRBV7-8
CDR3: CASSPQASPSYEQYF
DNA: TGTGCCAGCAGTCCCCAGGCCAGCCCTTCCTACGAGCAGTACTTC

length: 15
D: .
size: .
J: TRBJ2-5
V: TRBV11-2
CDR3: CASSSQYRAVETQYF
DNA: TGTGCCAGCAGCTCACAATACAGGGCTGTGGAGACCCAGTACTTC

length: 13
D: .
size: few
J: TRBJ2-7
V: TRBV5-4
CDR3: CASSFGSSYEQYF
DNA: TGTGCCAGCAGCTTTGGGAGCTCCTACGAGCAGTACTTC

length: 14
D: TRBD2
size: .
J: TRBJ2-3
V: TRBV28
CDR3: CASSFGGSADTQYF
DNA: TGTGCCAGCAGTTTTGGCGGGAGTGCAGATACGCAGTATTTT

length: 12
D: .
size: .
J: TRBJ2-1
V: TRBV5-6
CDR3: CASSHTYNEQFF
DNA: TGTGCCAGCAGCCACACCTACAATGAGCAGTTCTTC

length: 14
D: .
size: .
J: TRBJ2-7
V: TRBV27
CDR3: CASSLQASLYEQYF
DNA: TGTGCCAGCAGTTTACAAGCTAGTCTCTACGAGCAGTACTTC